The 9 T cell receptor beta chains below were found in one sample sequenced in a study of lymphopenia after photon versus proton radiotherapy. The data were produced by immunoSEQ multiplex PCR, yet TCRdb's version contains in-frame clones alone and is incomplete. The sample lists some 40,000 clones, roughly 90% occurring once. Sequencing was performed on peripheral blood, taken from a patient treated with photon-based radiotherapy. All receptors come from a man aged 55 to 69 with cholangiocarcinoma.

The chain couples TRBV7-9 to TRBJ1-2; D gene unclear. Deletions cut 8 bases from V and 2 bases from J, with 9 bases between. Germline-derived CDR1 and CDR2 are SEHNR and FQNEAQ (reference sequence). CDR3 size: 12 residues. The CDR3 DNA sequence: TGTGCCAGCGGCCGGACCAACTATGGCTACACCTTC. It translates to CASGRTNYGYTF. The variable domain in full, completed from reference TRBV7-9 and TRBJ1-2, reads DTGVSQNPRHKITKRGQNVTFRCDPISEHNRLYWYRQTLGQGPEFLTYFQNEAQLEKSRLLSDRFSAERPKGSFSTLEIQRTEQGDSAMYLCASGRTNYGYTFGSGTRLTVV.

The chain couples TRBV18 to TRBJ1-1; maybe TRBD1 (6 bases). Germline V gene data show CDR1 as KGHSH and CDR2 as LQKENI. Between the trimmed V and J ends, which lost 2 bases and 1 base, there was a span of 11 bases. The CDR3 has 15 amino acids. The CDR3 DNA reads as TGTGCCAGCTCACCAGGGCCACAGGGGAACACTGAAGCTTTCTTT. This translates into CASSPGPQGNTEAFF. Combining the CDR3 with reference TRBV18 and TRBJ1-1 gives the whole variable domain NAGVMQNPRHLVRRRGQEARLRCSPMKGHSHVYWYRQLPEEGLKFMVYLQKENIIDESGMPKERFSAEFPKEGPSILRIQQVVRGDSAAYFCASSPGPQGNTEAFFGQGTRLTVV.

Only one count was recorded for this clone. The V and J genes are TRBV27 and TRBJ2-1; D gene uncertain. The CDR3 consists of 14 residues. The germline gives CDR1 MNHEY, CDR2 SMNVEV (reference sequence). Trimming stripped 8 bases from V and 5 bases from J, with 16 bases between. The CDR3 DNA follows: TGTGCCAGCCTGGGTCCGGCGAACAACAATGAGCAGTTCTTC. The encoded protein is CASLGPANNNEQFF.

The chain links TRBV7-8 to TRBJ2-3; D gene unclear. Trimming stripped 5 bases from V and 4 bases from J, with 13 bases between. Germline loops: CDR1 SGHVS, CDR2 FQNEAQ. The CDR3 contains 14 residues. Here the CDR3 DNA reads TGTGCCAGCAGCCCTTGGGGTTCTGCAGATACGCAGTATTTT. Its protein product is CASSPWGSADTQYF.

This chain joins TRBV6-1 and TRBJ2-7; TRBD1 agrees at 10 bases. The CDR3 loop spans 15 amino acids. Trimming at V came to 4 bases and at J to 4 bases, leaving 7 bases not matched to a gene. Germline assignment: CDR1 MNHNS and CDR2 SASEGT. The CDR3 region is CASSVDGTGVYEQYF. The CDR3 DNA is TGTGCCAGCAGTGTCGACGGGACAGGGGTTTACGAGCAGTACTTC.

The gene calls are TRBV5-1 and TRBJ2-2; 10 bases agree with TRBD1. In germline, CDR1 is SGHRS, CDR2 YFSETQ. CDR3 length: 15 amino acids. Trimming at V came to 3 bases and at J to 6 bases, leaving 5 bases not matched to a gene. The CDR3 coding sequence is TGCGCCAGCAGCTCGGGACAGGGGCTAGCCGGGGAGCTGTTTTTT. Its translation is CASSSGQGLAGELFF.

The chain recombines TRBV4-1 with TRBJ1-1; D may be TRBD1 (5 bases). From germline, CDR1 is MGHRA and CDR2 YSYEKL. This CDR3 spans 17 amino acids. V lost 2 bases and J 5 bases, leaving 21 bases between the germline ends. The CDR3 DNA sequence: TGCGCCAGCAGCCAACTCCAGGGCGTTATTCAGGTTACTGAAGCTTTCTTT. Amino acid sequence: CASSQLQGVIQVTEAFF.

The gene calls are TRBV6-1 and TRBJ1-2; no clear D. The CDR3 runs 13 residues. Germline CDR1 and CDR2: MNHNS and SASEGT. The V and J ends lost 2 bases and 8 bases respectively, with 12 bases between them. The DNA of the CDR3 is TGTGCCAGCAGTGAAATCTTCGGCATAGGCTACACCTTC. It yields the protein CASSEIFGIGYTF.

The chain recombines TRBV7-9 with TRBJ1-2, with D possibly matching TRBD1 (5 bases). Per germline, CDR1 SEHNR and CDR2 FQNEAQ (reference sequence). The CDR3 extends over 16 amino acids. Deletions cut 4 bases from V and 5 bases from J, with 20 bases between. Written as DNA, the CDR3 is TGTGCCAGCAGCTCACTCGGTCGGGGGAGGCCTTATGGCTACACCTTC. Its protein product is CASSSLGRGRPYGYTF.